The count of the clone carrying this TCR beta chain is one. Its antigen is still unknown. Second doses that came at about 4 or about 12 weeks were put together. The data are from a study of T cell responses to AZD1222 COVID-19 vaccine. Study findings and constraints: Two AZD1222 doses significantly raised spike-specific TCR breadth and depth over controls. White British people made up most donors, females outnumbered males, and clonal diversity was possibly underestimated. Seropositive at baseline were only 5 or 6 AZD1222 recipients.

Here immunoSEQ multiplex PCR was the method, and the copy in TCRdb shows in-frame clones only, minus some. This repertoire shows about 84,000 clones, approximately 83% found once; its top ten account for 12%. Germline values: CDR1 SQVTM, CDR2 ANQGSEA. CDR3 length: 14 residues. V trimming: 0 bases; J trimming: 5 bases; junction bases outside the gene matches: 5. The material sequenced was peripheral blood, taken 28 days after the second AZD1222 dose. The V gene is TRBV29-1, the J gene TRBJ2-7, with 9 positions matching TRBD1. The sequence came from an adult who received the AZD1222 COVID-19 vaccine. CDR3 nucleotide sequence: TGCAGCGTTGAAGAAGGGACAGGGCAAAACGAGCAGTACTTC. Its protein product is CSVEEGTGQNEQYF.